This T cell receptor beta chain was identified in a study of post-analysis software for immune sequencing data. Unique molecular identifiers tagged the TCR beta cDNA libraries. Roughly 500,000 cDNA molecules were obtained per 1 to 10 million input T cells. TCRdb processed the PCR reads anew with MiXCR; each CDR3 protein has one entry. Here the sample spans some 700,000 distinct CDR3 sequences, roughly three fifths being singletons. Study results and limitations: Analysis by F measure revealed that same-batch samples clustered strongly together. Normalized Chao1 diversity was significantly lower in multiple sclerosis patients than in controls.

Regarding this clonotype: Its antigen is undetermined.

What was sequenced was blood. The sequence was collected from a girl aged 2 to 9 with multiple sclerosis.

The CDR3 loop reads CASTNTAYNEQFF. The CDR3, as DNA: TGTGCCAGCACCAACACAGCCTACAATGAGCAGTTCTTC. The rearrangement links TRBV7-2 to TRBJ2-1, with no clear D. V was pared by 7 bases and J by 2 bases, with 9 bases between. The CDR3 sequence is 13 residues long. Germline V gives CDR1 SGHTA, CDR2 FQGNSA.